These 27 T cell receptor beta chains originate from one sample sequenced in a study of regulatory T cells in long-lasting Graves disease (dated by TCRdb to about 2021). Taken with the paper, the label for time point translates to: newly diagnosed GD, antithyroid drugs for less than 3 months. For both TCR sequencing and RNA sequencing, RNA was extracted from PBMCs using TRIzol. Library creation used multiplex PCR. The run used an Illumina HiSeq 4000. iRepertoire HTBI primers and Arm-PCR amplification of CDR3 regions were used to construct TCR beta libraries. Through fastp at Q25 and MiXCR, TCRdb rebuilt clones from the public reads, retaining in-frame beta chains. Rows are combined by CDR3 protein, so each entry shows the most common genes and DNA. Across this sample there are about 350,000 distinct CDR3 sequences, with 16% seen only once. Less than 35% of the sample lies in the top ten. This sample also belongs to another study, concerning T cells in Graves' hyperthyroidism and ophthalmopathy.

Sequencing was performed on peripheral blood mononuclear cells (PBMCs), taken at new diagnosis, from a patient treated with antithyroid drugs. These receptors were collected from a middle-aged man with Graves disease. Donor details come from another sample of the same person, matched by shared clones.

At least ten counts were recorded for this clonotype. This chain joins TRBV6-2 or TRBV6-3 and TRBJ1-5, with D unclear. Germline CDR1 reads MNHEY; CDR2 reads SVGEGT. CDR3 length equals 16 residues. V gave up 2 bases and J gave up 4 bases, with 15 bases separating them. CDR3: CASSYALGVPNQPQHF. The DNA for the CDR3 is TGTGCCAGCAGTTACGCTCTCGGGGTGCCGAATCAGCCCCAGCATTTT.

This clonotype was recorded at least ten times. V gene TRBV9 combines with J gene TRBJ1-1; D may be TRBD1 (5 bases). CDR1 and CDR2 (germline): SGDLS, YYNGEE. The CDR3 length is 15 residues. The germline V and J ends were trimmed by 0 bases and 1 base, with 10 bases remaining between them. The CDR3 loop reads CASSVGGGGNTEAFF. The CDR3 DNA follows: TGTGCCAGCAGCGTAGGCGGTGGGGGGAACACTGAAGCTTTCTTT.

This clonotype was seen ten or more times. The chain joins TRBV28 to TRBJ2-5; D is unresolved. The germline V and J ends were trimmed by 5 bases and 0 bases, with 4 bases remaining between them. The CDR3 contains 12 residues. The germline V gene encodes CDR1 MDHEN and CDR2 SYDVKM. This CDR3 is CASSTYQETQYF. CDR3 in DNA: TGTGCCAGCAGTACGTACCAAGAGACCCAGTACTTC.

This clonotype was counted at least ten times. The chain has TRBV10-3 and TRBJ2-1; D is perhaps TRBD1 (6 bases). The ends were cut back, 3 bases at V and 0 bases at J, with 12 bases in the middle. The CDR3 covers 16 residues. Germline V gene sequence: CDR1 ENHRY, CDR2 SYGVKD. As DNA, the CDR3 is TGTGCCATCAGTGAAACGGACAGACTCTCCTACAATGAGCAGTTCTTC. Its protein product is CAISETDRLSYNEQFF.

This chain joins TRBV5-1 and TRBJ2-7, with TRBD1 matching 8 bases. The J segment lost 5 bases and the V segment lost 6 bases, leaving 7 bases of the junction unmatched. The CDR3 loop spans 13 amino acids. Germline lookup yields CDR1 SGHRS and CDR2 YFSETQ. CDR3 DNA: TGCGCCAGCATGGGTACAGGGGGGAACGAGCAGTACTTC. Its protein is CASMGTGGNEQYF.

In its sample, this clonotype was seen many times. The chain recombines TRBV12-3 or TRBV12-4 with TRBJ1-1, with D possibly TRBD1 on 5 matching bases. The ends were cut back, 8 bases at V and 4 bases at J, with 11 bases in the middle. CDR3 length equals 12 residues. CDR3 in amino acids: CASCRAGTEAFF. CDR3 coding DNA: TGTGCCAGCTGCAGGGCGGGCACTGAAGCTTTCTTT.

This clonotype has a count of ten or more. The rearrangement links TRBV28 to TRBJ2-3, with 8 positions matching TRBD2. V was clipped by 8 bases and J by 2 bases; unmatched bases: 15. The CDR3 is made up of 17 amino acids. Germline values: CDR1 MDHEN, CDR2 SYDVKM. DNA of the CDR3: TGTGCCAGCCTCGGGCTCCCGGGGGGGCTGGACACAGATACGCAGTATTTT. Encoded protein: CASLGLPGGLDTDTQYF.

This clonotype was seen repeatedly, ten times or more. V gene TRBV7-2 combines with J gene TRBJ2-3; D is ambiguous. The germline CDR1 and CDR2 sequences are SGHTA and FQGNSA. The CDR3 covers 16 residues. With 5 bases removed from V and 4 bases from J, the gap between germline ends came to 19 bases. The CDR3 reads CASSPSAVNRADTQYF. CDR3 nucleotide sequence: TGTGCCAGCAGCCCATCGGCCGTAAACCGGGCAGATACGCAGTATTTT.

The sample holds a few counts of this clonotype. This sequence joins TRBV28 and TRBJ2-1, with 10 bases fitting TRBD2. The germline V gene encodes CDR1 MDHEN and CDR2 SYDVKM. This CDR3 is 15 amino acids long. The V and J ends lost 6 bases and 9 bases, in that order; junction bases with no gene match: 11. In DNA, the CDR3 is TGTGCCAGCAGACAAAGCGGGGGGGCCGGTCTTGAGCAGTTCTTC. Its translation: CASRQSGGAGLEQFF.

This clonotype was counted a few times. CDR3 bases: TGTGCCGCAGCCTTGAGGTATCAGGGGGGGTCAGATACGCAGTATTTT. This sequence encodes CAAALRYQGGSDTQYF. V is TRBV5-4 and J is TRBJ2-3; the D gene could be TRBD1 or TRBD2 (7 bases each). V gave up 10 bases and J gave up 4 bases, with 25 bases separating them. The CDR3 spans 16 residues. Per germline, CDR1 SGHNT and CDR2 YYREEE (reference sequence).

Regarding this clonotype: It differs at one base from a far larger clone, so likely a read error. For the CDR3, the DNA is TGTGCCAGCAGTTCCAGCCGGGACGGGAACACTGAAGCTTTCTTT. This gives the protein CASSSSRDGNTEAFF. V and J are TRBV28 and TRBJ1-1; the D gene is possibly TRBD1 (5 bases). Germline V gives CDR1 MDHEN, CDR2 SYDVKM. The CDR3 loop spans 15 amino acids. Trimming removed 4 bases from V and 1 base from J, with 13 bases in between.

This clonotype came up many times. The V gene is TRBV30, the J gene TRBJ1-1, with a weak D call TRBD1 (6 bases). Germline CDR1 GTSNPN, CDR2 SVGIG (reference sequence). V was cut by 0 bases and J by 3 bases, with 11 bases left in between. The CDR3 is 14 amino acids. The CDR3 spells CAWSVWGADTEAFF. CDR3 nucleotide sequence: TGTGCCTGGAGTGTATGGGGGGCAGACACTGAAGCTTTCTTT. The complete variable domain, with remaining parts taken from reference TRBV30 and TRBJ1-1, reads SQTIHQWPATLVQPVGSPLSLECTVEGTSNPNLYWYRQAAGRGLQLLFYSVGIGQISSEVPQNLSASRPQDRQFILSSKKLLLSDSGFYLCAWSVWGADTEAFFGQGTRLTVV.

This clonotype was detected ten times or more. This rearrangement joins TRBV11-2 to TRBJ2-3, with a possible D match to TRBD2 (7 bases). Germline values: CDR1 SGHAT, CDR2 FQNNGV. CDR3 length: 19 residues. V lost 1 base and J 0 bases, leaving 20 bases between the germline ends. CDR3 DNA: TGTGCCAGCAGCTTAGGCTGGCGGGGGACACGTTTTAGCACAGATACGCAGTATTTT. It yields the protein CASSLGWRGTRFSTDTQYF.

J is TRBJ1-3 and V is TRBV9; no reliable D call. The V end lost 4 bases, the J end lost 0 bases, and 11 bases lay between the germline ends. The germline gives CDR1 SGDLS, CDR2 YYNGEE. The CDR3 sequence is 15 residues long. Here the CDR3 DNA reads TGTGCCAGCAGCAACGTCCTGAGCTCTGGAAACACCATATATTTT. It is translated as CASSNVLSSGNTIYF.

Worth noting for this clonotype: A clone one base away is much larger, so this may be a read error. V usage is TRBV20-1 and J usage is TRBJ2-1; 10 bases fit TRBD1. The germline gives CDR1 DFQATT, CDR2 SNEGSKA (reference sequence). The CDR3 consists of 15 residues. After removal of 3 bases from V and 13 bases from J, the junction contained 15 bases not matched to a gene. CDR3 sequence: CSASDRDRGQETQFF. The DNA for the CDR3 is TGCAGTGCTAGCGACCGGGACAGGGGACAAGAGACCCAGTTCTTC.

The rearrangement joins TRBV7-2 to TRBJ2-5, with D unresolved. The J call may be in error: the DNA end matches TRBJ2-1 better. The CDR3 loop spans 15 amino acids. Looked up from germline, CDR1 is SGHTA and CDR2 is FQGNSA. The CDR3 reads CASSPRRWANNEQFF. Here the CDR3 DNA reads TGTGCCAGCAGCCCCCGGCGGTGGGCGAACAATGAGCAGTTCTTC.

This chain joins TRBV12-3 or TRBV12-4 and TRBJ2-1; a possible D gene is TRBD1 (5 bases). The CDR3 has 12 residues. Trimming cost V 6 bases and J 12 bases, with 15 bases left between them. In DNA, the CDR3 is TGTGCCAGCAGCCCTAACAGGATCGGGCAGTTCTTC. Amino acid sequence: CASSPNRIGQFF.

Many counts were recorded for this clonotype. At one end the junction does not follow the germline gene, possibly because of a read error. The chain links TRBV11-3 to TRBJ1-3, with 9 bases aligning to TRBD1. Per germline, CDR1 SGHNT and CDR2 YENEEA. This CDR3 has 16 residues. This CDR3 is CASSLPGTGRGHTIYF. The CDR3 coding sequence is TGTGCCAGCAGCTTACCCGGGACAGGGCGTGGACACACCATATATTTT.

This clonotype was picked up a small number of times. The rearrangement joins TRBV7-3 to TRBJ1-4; D remains ambiguous. V gave up 2 bases and J gave up 7 bases, with 14 bases separating them. From germline, CDR1 is SGHTA and CDR2 FQGTGA. The CDR3 extends over 15 amino acids. CDR3: CASSLGVSPGEKLFF. In DNA form, the CDR3 reads TGTGCCAGCAGCTTAGGAGTGTCGCCGGGTGAAAAACTGTTTTTT.

This clonotype was counted many times. The V gene is TRBV19, the J gene TRBJ1-2; possibly TRBD1 for D (5 bases). The CDR3 extends over 13 amino acids. Germline V gene lookup returns CDR1 LNHDA and CDR2 SQIVND (reference sequence). Trimming pared 7 bases from V and 8 bases from J, leaving 17 bases between. CDR3 coding DNA: TGTGCCAGTACCGAAACGGAGGGACGGGGCTACACCTTC. Translating gives CASTETEGRGYTF.

This clonotype was seen at least ten times. The rearrangement links TRBV20-1 to TRBJ2-1; D is perhaps TRBD1 or TRBD2 (7 bases each). CDR1 is DFQATT, CDR2 SNEGSKA, per germline (reference sequence). Trimming stripped 0 bases from V and 4 bases from J, with 13 bases between. The CDR3 consists of 15 residues. CDR3 sequence reads: CSARDGRGLYNEQFF. CDR3 DNA: TGCAGTGCTAGAGATGGGAGGGGGCTTTACAATGAGCAGTTCTTC.

This clonotype occurred many times. The chain employs TRBV19 and TRBJ1-6; D gene unclear. The ends were cut back, 6 bases at V and 4 bases at J, with 13 bases in the middle. The CDR3 spans 15 residues. Germline assignment: CDR1 LNHDA and CDR2 SQIVND (reference sequence). DNA for the CDR3: TGTGCCAGTAGGGTTCGTGGAGAGTATAATTCACCCCTCCACTTT. It codes for CASRVRGEYNSPLHF.

The chain has TRBV7-2 and TRBJ2-7; 10 positions match TRBD2. Germline values: CDR1 SGHTA, CDR2 FQGNSA. V was pared by 1 base and J by 6 bases, with 15 bases of the junction left unmatched. This CDR3 is 18 amino acids long. CDR3 sequence: CASSLVVSRAGGQSEQYF. For the CDR3, the DNA is TGTGCCAGCAGCTTAGTAGTCTCACGAGCGGGGGGGCAGAGCGAGCAGTACTTC.

The DNA for the CDR3 is TGTGCCAGCAGTTGGACGGAAACTAACTATGGCTACACCTTC. As protein: CASSWTETNYGYTF. The V call is TRBV12-3 or TRBV12-4, the J call TRBJ1-2, with unresolved D. The CDR3 has 14 residues. Trimming took 4 bases from V and 0 from J, leaving 9 bases between them.

The chain links TRBV16 to TRBJ1-5; 8 nucleotides align to TRBD1. CDR1 is KGHSY and CDR2 is FQNENV in the germline V gene. The CDR3 is made up of 15 amino acids. Unmatched junction bases numbered 2, after V lost 0 bases and J lost 4 bases. The CDR3 bases are TGTGCCAGCAGCCAATCGGGGGACAGGAATCAGCCCCAGCATTTT. This encodes CASSQSGDRNQPQHF.

The CDR3 DNA sequence: TGTGCCAGCTCACCCCCAGGACAGGCGTTAACCGGGGAGCTGTTTTTT. Amino acids: CASSPPGQALTGELFF. The J gene is TRBJ2-2, the V gene TRBV18, with 7 bases aligning to TRBD1. Trimming cost V 3 bases and J 5 bases; bases outside gene matches: 9. There are 16 residues in the CDR3. The germline gives CDR1 KGHSH, CDR2 LQKENI.

This clonotype was seen at least ten times. This chain connects TRBV10-3 to TRBJ2-7; a weak D match, TRBD2 (5 bases). CDR1 and CDR2 from the germline V gene are ENHRY and SYGVKD. Between the trimmed V and J ends, which lost 2 bases and 4 bases, there was a span of 12 bases. The length of the CDR3 is 14 residues. The CDR3 coding sequence is TGTGCCATCAGTGAGACTAGAAGTGCGTACGAGCAGTACTTC. Protein product: CAISETRSAYEQYF.